A selection of T cell receptor beta chains follows, all from one sample in a study of blood T cell repertoires in COVID-19. The protocol was immunoSEQ multiplex PCR, while the TCRdb copy is restricted to in-frame clones and leaves out a portion. The sample carries approximately 210,000 clones, around 94% recorded once. Sequencing was performed on peripheral blood. These receptors were obtained from a man younger than 45 with COVID-19, enrolled during active disease. Both conserved end residues are part of each CDR3. The D gene is left open where the match is weak. Some rows have no size entry. The others give once, few or many, or a class for an expanded clone.

j_call clone_size d_call v_call cdr3_length cdr3_nt cdr3_aa
TRBJ2-7 NA TRBD2 TRBV30 16 TGTGCCTGGAAGTGGGAGCGGGGGGGCGTCGCGGACGAGCAGTACTTC CAWKWERGGVADEQYF
TRBJ2-2 NA TRBD1 TRBV5-1 15 TGCGCCAGCAGCCAGGACAGGGGAGGGACCGGGGAGCTGTTTTTT CASSQDRGGTGELFF
TRBJ1-3 NA TRBD1 TRBV18 16 TGTGCCAGCTCAGTAGAGGACAGGGGCTCTGGAAACACCATATATTTT CASSVEDRGSGNTIYF
TRBJ1-1 NA NA TRBV7-9 13 TGTGCCAGCAGCCAGGACTGGAAATTAGAAGCTTTCTTT CASSQDWKLEAFF
TRBJ1-1 NA TRBD1 TRBV19 13 TGTGCCAGTAGTAGGACAGGGAACACTGAAGCTTTCTTT CASSRTGNTEAFF
TRBJ1-2 NA NA TRBV21-1 15 TGTGCCAGCAGCAAAGGTGAACAGGTTAACTATGGCTACACCTTC CASSKGEQVNYGYTF
TRBJ1-5 once NA TRBV5-1 13 TGCGCCAGCAGTAGAAAGGGGGACCAGCCCCAGCATTTT CASSRKGDQPQHF
TRBJ1-2 NA NA TRBV7-9 13 TGTGCCAGCAGCTCCGGACAACCCTATGGCTACACCTTC CASSSGQPYGYTF
TRBJ1-5 NA NA TRBV24-1 14 TGTGCCACCAGTGACGGACAGAGCAATCAGCCCCAGCATTTT CATSDGQSNQPQHF
TRBJ2-6 NA TRBD1 TRBV9 18 TGTGCCAGCAGCTCTCGGACAGGGGGAATCTCTGGGGCCAACGTCCTGACTTTC CASSSRTGGISGANVLTF
TRBJ2-3 NA TRBD2 TRBV30 16 TGTGCCTGGAGTTCTCCTAGCGGGGGGGCCACAGATACGCAGTATTTT CAWSSPSGGATDTQYF
TRBJ1-1 NA NA TRBV21-1 14 TGTGCCAGCAGCCTTATGGGAGGGAGGGCTGAAGCTTTCTTT CASSLMGGRAEAFF
TRBJ2-3 NA NA TRBV9 14 TGTGCCAGCAGCGTTCAAGCGGGCGGGGATACGCAGTATTTT CASSVQAGGDTQYF
TRBJ2-1 NA NA TRBV6-4 13 TGTGCCAGCAGTGACTCGAGTGGGGGGGCCATGTTCTTC CASSDSSGGAMFF
TRBJ1-1 NA NA TRBV18 14 TGTGCCAGCTCACAGACTACAGGGTCTACCGAAGCTTTCTTT CASSQTTGSTEAFF
TRBJ2-5 NA TRBD2 TRBV5-4 16 TGTGCCAGCAGCCCGGGCGGACTAGCGGGGCAAGAGACCCAGTACTTC CASSPGGLAGQETQYF
TRBJ1-5 NA NA TRBV4-1 17 TGCGCCAGCAGCCAAGTCGTCGGCTTTGAGGGCAATCAGCCCCAGCATTTT CASSQVVGFEGNQPQHF
TRBJ1-3 NA NA TRBV18 15 TGTGCCAGCTCACCGGGACAAAGTCCTGGAAACACCATATATTTT CASSPGQSPGNTIYF
TRBJ2-6 NA TRBD2 TRBV19 17 TGTGCCAGTAGTCGGGGGGGGTATAGCTCTGGGGCCAACGTCCTGACTTTC CASSRGGYSSGANVLTF
TRBJ2-5 NA TRBD1 TRBV19 17 TGTGCCAGTAGTATAGGACGGGACAGGGTCGGGAAAGAGACCCAGTACTTC CASSIGRDRVGKETQYF